This is a list of T cell receptor beta chains from one sample in a study of T cells in Graves' hyperthyroidism and ophthalmopathy. TCRdb itself ran the multiplex PCR reads through MiXCR, one entry per CDR3 protein. The sample lists about 550,000 distinct CDR3 sequences; around 20% were seen once. Sequencing input: blood. These receptor sequences come from a young man with Graves' hyperthyroidism. CDR3s include the opening cysteine and the closing phenylalanine or tryptophan. Each record gives: V gene, CDR3 protein.

TRBV12-3/TRBV12-4 | CASSPGYSPLHF
TRBV20-1 | CSARVLYRNTEAFF
TRBV2 | CASISWTVNTEAFF
TRBV12-3/TRBV12-4 | CASSFDWALNEQYF
TRBV7-8 | CASSPPSGSGANVLTF
TRBV12-3/TRBV12-4 | CASTIAGGAYEQYF
TRBV9 | CSSSVGQPGTEAFF
TRBV15 | CATSRTSGRAYEQYF
TRBV30 | CAWSGLRENTEAFF
TRBV28 | CASSPSTGVHQPQHF
TRBV19 | CASSPRGGNTEAFF
TRBV25-1 | CASSDLLGWGEQYF
TRBV15 | CATSTHSRGLAGAEQYF
TRBV5-4 | CATSAGRDQPQHF
TRBV12-3/TRBV12-4 | CASSLAFGGGVQETQYF
TRBV19 | CASSLTGSGNEQYF
TRBV28 | CASSLTGTDCEQYF
TRBV20-1 | CSARQGIGGNQPQHF
TRBV24-1 | CATSDQTDREETQYF
TRBV28 | CASNFGAGYEQYF
TRBV19 | CATQRTGGIYEQYF
TRBV6-5 | CASSHALAGAVDTQYF
TRBV20-1 | CSARVPLDRRYGYTF
TRBV7-3 | CAVHREDTF
TRBV2 | CASRETTGTREGYTF
TRBV4-1 | CASSFRDRPQETQYF
TRBV12-5 | CASGSDGEVETQYF
TRBV30 | CAWSVLQKETQYF
TRBV28 | CASSLGLRLAGATYEQYF
TRBV19 | CASINPRRWDQPQHF
TRBV6-2/TRBV6-3 | CASSYLGHQLYGYTF
TRBV5-1 | CASSLVAGQPQHF
TRBV4-1 | CASSQGRARRAGNTIYF
TRBV7-6 | CASSFSIGTANTGELFF
TRBV7-2 | CASSSDDIQQYF
TRBV25-1 | CASSATGTGVSYEQYF
TRBV6-2/TRBV6-3 | CASSYRESETQYF
TRBV6-1 | CASSEYTLGQLNTEAFF
TRBV20-1 | CSGILGQETQYF
TRBV12-3/TRBV12-4 | CASSLTSPLHF
TRBV6-5 | CASSTIGGVNPSQHF